This T cell receptor (beta chain) was captured in a study of blood T cell repertoires in COVID-19. This clone was observed many times. The length of the CDR3 is 14 residues. Trimming pared 3 bases from V and 0 bases from J, leaving 6 bases between. Germline loops: CDR1 SGHTA, CDR2 FQGTGA. The assay was immunoSEQ multiplex PCR, and TCRdb's table has in-frame clones only and misses some. In the table there are roughly 180,000 clones, 65% to 90% of which are singletons. The source material was peripheral blood. This chain links TRBV7-3 with TRBJ1-3, with unresolved D. This sequence originates from a man in his sixties with acute or convalescent COVID-19. CDR3 loop: CASSFSGSGNTIYF. The CDR3, as DNA: TGTGCCAGCAGCTTCTCCGGCTCTGGAAACACCATATATTTT.